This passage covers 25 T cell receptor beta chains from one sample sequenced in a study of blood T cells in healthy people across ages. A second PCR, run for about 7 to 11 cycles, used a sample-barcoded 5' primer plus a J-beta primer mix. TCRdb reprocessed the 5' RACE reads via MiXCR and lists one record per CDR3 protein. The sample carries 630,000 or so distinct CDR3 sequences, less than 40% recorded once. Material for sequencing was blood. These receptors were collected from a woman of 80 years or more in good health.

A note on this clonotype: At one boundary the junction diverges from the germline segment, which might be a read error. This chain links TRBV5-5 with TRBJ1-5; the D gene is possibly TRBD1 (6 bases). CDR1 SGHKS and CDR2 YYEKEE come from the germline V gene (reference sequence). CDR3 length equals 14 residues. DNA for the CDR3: TGCGCCAGCAGCCCTGGAGGGGGAGCTCAGCCCCAGCATTTT. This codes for CASSPGGGAQPQHF.

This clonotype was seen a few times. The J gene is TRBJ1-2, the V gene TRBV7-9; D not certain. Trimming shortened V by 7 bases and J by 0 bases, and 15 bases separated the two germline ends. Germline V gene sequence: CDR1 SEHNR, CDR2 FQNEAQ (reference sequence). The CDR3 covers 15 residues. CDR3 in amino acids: CASTLFPRPNYGYTF. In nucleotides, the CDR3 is TGTGCCAGCACCCTCTTTCCTCGACCTAACTATGGCTACACCTTC.

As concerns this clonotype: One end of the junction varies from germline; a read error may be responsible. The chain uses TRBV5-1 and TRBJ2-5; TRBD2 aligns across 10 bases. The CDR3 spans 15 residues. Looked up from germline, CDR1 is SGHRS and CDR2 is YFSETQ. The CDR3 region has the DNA TGTGCCGGCAGCACCCCGCTAGCGGGGGAAGAGACCCAGTACTTC. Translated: CAGSTPLAGEETQYF.

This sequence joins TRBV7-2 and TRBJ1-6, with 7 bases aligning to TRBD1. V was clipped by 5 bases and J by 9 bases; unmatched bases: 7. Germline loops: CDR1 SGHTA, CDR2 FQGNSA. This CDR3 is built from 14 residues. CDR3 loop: CASSRLTGSSPLHF. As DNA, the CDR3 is TGTGCCAGCAGCCGCCTGACAGGGAGTTCACCCCTCCACTTT.

CDR3: CASSEVFEGAFQFF. The CDR3, as DNA: TGTGCCAGCAGTGAAGTGTTTGAGGGGGCTTTCCAGTTCTTC. This chain links TRBV6-1 with TRBJ2-1, with 7 bases aligning to TRBD1. The CDR3 is made up of 14 amino acids. Germline CDR1 reads MNHNS; CDR2 reads SASEGT. J was trimmed by 13 bases and V by 1 base; bases with no gene match: 10.

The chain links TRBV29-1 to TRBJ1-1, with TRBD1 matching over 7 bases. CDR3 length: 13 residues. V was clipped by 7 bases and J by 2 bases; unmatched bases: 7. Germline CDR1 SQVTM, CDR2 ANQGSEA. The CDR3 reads CSGRTGENTEAFF. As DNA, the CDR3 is TGCAGCGGTCGGACAGGAGAAAACACTGAAGCTTTCTTT. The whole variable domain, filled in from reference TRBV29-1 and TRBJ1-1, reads SAVISQKPSRDICQRGTSLTIQCQVDSQVTMMFWYRQQPGQSLTLIATANQGSEATYESGFVIDKFPISRPNLTFSTLTVSNMSPEDSSIYLCSGRTGENTEAFFGQGTRLTVV.

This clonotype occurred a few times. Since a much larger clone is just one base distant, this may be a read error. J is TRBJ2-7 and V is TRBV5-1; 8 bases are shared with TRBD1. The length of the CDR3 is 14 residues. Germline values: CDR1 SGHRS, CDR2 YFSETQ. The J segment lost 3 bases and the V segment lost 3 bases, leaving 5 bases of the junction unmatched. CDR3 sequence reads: CASSSGQGNYEQYF. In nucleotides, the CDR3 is TGCGCCAGCAGCTCCGGACAGGGCAACTACGAGCAGTACTTC.

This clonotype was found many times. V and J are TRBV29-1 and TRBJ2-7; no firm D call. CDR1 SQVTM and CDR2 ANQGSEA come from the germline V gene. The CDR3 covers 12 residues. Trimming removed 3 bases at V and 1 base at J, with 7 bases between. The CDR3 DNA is TGCAGCGTTGACTTCAGTTCCTACGAGCAGTACTTC. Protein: CSVDFSSYEQYF.

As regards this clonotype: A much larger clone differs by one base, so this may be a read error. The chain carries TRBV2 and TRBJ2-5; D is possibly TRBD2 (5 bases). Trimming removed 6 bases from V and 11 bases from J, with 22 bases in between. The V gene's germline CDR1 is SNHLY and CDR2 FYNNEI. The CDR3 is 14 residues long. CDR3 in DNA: TGTGCCAGCAGATTGGACGGGGTTTCGGATGAGCAGTACTTC. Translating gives CASRLDGVSDEQYF.

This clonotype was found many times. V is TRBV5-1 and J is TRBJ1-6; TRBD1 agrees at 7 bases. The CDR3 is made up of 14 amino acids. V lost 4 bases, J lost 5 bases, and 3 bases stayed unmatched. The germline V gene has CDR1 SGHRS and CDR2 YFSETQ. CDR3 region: CASSLGQNNSPLHF. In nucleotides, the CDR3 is TGCGCCAGCAGCCTGGGACAGAATAATTCACCCCTCCACTTT.

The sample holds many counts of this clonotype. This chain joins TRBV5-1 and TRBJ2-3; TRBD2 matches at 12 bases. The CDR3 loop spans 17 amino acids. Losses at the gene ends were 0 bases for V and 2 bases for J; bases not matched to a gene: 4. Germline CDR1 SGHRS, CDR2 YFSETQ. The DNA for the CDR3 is TGCGCCAGCAGCTTGGATCTAGCGGGGGGGCCCACAGATACGCAGTATTTT. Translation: CASSLDLAGGPTDTQYF.

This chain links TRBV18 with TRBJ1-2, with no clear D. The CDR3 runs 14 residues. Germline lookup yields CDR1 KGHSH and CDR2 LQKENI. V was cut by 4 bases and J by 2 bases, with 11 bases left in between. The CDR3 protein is CASSLLERNYGYTF. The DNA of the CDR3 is TGTGCCAGCTCACTACTCGAAAGAAACTATGGCTACACCTTC.

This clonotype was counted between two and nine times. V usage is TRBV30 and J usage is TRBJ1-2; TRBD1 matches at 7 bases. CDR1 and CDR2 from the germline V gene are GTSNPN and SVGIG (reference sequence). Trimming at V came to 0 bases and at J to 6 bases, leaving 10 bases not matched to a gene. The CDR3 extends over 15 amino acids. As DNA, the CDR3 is TGTGCCTGGAGTGTACCCCCGACAGGGCCCGATGGCTACACCTTC. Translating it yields CAWSVPPTGPDGYTF.

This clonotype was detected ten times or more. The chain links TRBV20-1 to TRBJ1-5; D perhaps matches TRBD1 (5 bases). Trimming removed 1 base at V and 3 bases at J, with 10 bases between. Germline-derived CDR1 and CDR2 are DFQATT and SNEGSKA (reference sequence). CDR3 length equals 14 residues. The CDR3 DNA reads TGCAGTGCTAGAGCTTCAGGGAACAATCAGCCCCAGCATTTT. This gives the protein CSARASGNNQPQHF.

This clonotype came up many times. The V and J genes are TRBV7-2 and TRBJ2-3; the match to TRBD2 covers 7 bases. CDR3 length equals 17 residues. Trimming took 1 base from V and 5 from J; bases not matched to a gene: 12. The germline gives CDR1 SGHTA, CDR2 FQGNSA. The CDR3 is CASSLVTAGRAGDTQYF. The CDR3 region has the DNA TGTGCCAGCAGCTTAGTCACGGCGGGGAGGGCAGGAGATACGCAGTATTTT.

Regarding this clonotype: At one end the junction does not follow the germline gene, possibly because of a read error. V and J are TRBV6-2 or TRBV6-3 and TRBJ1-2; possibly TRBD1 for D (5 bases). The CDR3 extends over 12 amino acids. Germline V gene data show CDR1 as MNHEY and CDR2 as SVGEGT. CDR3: CACRDGGRGYTF. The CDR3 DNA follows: TGTGCCTGCAGGGACGGAGGAAGGGGCTACACCTTC.

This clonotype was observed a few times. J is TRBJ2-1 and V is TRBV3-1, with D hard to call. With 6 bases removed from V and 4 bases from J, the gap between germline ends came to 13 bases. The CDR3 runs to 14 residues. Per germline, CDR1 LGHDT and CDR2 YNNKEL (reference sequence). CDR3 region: CASRESARYNEQFF. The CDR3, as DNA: TGTGCCAGCAGAGAATCTGCCAGGTACAATGAGCAGTTCTTC.

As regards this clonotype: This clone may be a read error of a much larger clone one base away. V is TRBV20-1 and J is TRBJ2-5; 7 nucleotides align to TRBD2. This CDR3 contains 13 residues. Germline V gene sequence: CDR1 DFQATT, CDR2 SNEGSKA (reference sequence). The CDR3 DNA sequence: TGCAGTGCCTCATTTAGCGGGCAAGGGACCCAGTACTTC. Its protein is CSASFSGQGTQYF.

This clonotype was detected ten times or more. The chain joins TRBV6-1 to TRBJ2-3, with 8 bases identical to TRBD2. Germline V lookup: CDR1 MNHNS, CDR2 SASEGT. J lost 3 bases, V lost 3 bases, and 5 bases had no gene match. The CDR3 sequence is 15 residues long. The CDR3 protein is CASSDEGLETDTQYF. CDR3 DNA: TGTGCCAGCAGTGACGAGGGACTAGAGACAGATACGCAGTATTTT.

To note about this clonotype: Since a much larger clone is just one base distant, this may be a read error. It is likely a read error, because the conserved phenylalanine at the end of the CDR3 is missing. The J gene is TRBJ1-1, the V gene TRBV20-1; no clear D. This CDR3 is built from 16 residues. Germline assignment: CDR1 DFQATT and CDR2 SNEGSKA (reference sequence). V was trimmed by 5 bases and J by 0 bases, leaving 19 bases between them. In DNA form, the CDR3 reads TGCAGTGCTGGGCCCCTTTCTGTACGTTTGAACACTGAAGCTTTCTTG. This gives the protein CSAGPLSVRLNTEAFL.

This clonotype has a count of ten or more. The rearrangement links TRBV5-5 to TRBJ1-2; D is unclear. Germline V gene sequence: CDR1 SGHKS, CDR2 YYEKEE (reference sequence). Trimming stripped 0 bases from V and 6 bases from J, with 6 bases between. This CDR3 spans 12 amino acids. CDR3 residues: CASSLGLDGYTF. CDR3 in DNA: TGTGCCAGCAGCTTGGGGCTGGATGGCTACACCTTC.

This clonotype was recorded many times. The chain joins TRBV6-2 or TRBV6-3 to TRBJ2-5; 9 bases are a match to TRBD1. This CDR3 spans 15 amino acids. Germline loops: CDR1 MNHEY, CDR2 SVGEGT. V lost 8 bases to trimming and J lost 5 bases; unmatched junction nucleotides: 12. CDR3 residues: CASAAPGQGRETQYF. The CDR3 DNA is TGTGCCAGCGCGGCCCCGGGACAGGGAAGGGAGACCCAGTACTTC.

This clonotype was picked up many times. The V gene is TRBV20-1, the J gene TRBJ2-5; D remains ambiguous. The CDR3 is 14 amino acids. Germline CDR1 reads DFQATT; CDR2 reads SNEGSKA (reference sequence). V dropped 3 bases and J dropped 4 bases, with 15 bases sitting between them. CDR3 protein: CSARALRGGETQYF. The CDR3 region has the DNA TGCAGTGCTAGGGCCTTGAGAGGTGGAGAGACCCAGTACTTC.

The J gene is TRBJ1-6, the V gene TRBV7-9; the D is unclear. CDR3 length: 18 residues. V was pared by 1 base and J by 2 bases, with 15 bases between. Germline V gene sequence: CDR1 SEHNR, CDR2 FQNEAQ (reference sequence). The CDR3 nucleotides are TGTGCCAGCAGCTTAGATTTTGGCTCCGGGCCCTATAATTCACCCCTCCACTTT. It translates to CASSLDFGSGPYNSPLHF.

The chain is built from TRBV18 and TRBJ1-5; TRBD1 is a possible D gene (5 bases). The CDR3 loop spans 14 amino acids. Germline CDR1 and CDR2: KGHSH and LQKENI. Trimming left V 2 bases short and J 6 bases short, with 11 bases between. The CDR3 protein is CASSPRMGGQPQHF. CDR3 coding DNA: TGTGCCAGCTCACCAAGGATGGGGGGTCAGCCCCAGCATTTT.